This T cell receptor (beta chain) was found in a study of CD8 T cells in Susac syndrome. An amount of RNA that ranged from roughly 0.5 to 1 ug was reverse transcribed with random hexamers. TCRdb independently ran MiXCR on the immunoSEQ multiplex PCR reads; one entry per CDR3 protein. The sample holds some 240,000 distinct CDR3 sequences, 90% to 97% seen once. The sample consisted of CD4+ T cells from PBMCs. This clonotype was sampled from a human donor with Susac syndrome.

DNA of the CDR3: TGCAGCGTTGGTTGGGACAGGGAGCGAAGTGAGCAGTTCTTC. Translated: CSVGWDRERSEQFF. V usage is TRBV29-1 and J usage is TRBJ2-1, with 9 positions matching TRBD1. The CDR3 consists of 14 residues. V dropped 4 bases and J dropped 9; count of bases not matched to a gene: 10. CDR1 and CDR2 from the germline V gene are SQVTM and ANQGSEA.